This TCR beta chain was captured in a study of blood T cell repertoires in COVID-19. Original processing notes: Amplification from reference gene primers served as the basis for estimated nucleated cell counts. The assay was immunoSEQ multiplex PCR, and TCRdb's table has in-frame clones only and misses some. V and J calls and clone size are given by that table; D and trimming were obtained from the DNA. The sample has under 250,000 clones; 75% to 85% are singletons. Researchers sorted participants into cohorts using their self-reported clinical history. The CDR3 length is 16 residues. V lost 4 bases, J lost 7 bases, and 12 bases stayed unmatched. Germline values: CDR1 LNHDA, CDR2 SQIVND (reference sequence).

This receptor was obtained from a woman in her fifties or sixties with acute COVID-19. Sequenced sample: PBMCs or T cells enriched from blood (not recorded which). The V call is TRBV19, the J call TRBJ2-1, with 8 bases lining up with TRBD2. In nucleotides, the CDR3 is TGTGCCAGTAGTACAACACTAGCGGACAGCGGGAATGAGCAGTTCTTC. Amino acids: CASSTTLADSGNEQFF.